Listed below are T cell receptor beta chains from one sample, sequenced in a study of blood T cell repertoires in COVID-19. Some clones are missing from TCRdb's copy, which holds only in-frame ones; the method was immunoSEQ multiplex PCR. This table has approximately 150,000 clones, about 87% appearing once. Material: peripheral blood. These TCRs come from a woman of 80 years or more with COVID-19, enrolled during active disease. CDR3s include the opening cysteine and the closing phenylalanine or tryptophan. D genes are given only for firm matches. Where a row states a size, it is once, few, many or the class of an expanded clone; other rows omit it.

V gene	J gene	D gene	clone size	CDR3 protein	CDR3 DNA
TRBV19	TRBJ1-1	NA	NA	CASSIGSLRGPEAFF	TGTGCCAGTAGTATTGGTAGCCTCCGAGGTCCTGAAGCTTTCTTT
TRBV9	TRBJ1-1	NA	NA	CASSVDPPGVMNTEAFF	TGTGCCAGCAGCGTAGATCCGCCAGGGGTCATGAACACTGAAGCTTTCTTT
TRBV10-3	TRBJ2-7	NA	NA	CAISGTDYEQYF	TGTGCCATCAGTGGGACAGACTACGAGCAGTACTTC
TRBV20-1	TRBJ2-7	NA	NA	CSASQGSGSYEQYF	TGCAGTGCTAGTCAGGGGAGTGGATCCTACGAGCAGTACTTC
TRBV20-1	TRBJ2-3	TRBD2	once	CSASALAGGPRADTQYF	TGCAGTGCTAGTGCACTAGCGGGAGGGCCTAGGGCAGATACGCAGTATTTT
TRBV4-2	TRBJ2-1	NA	NA	CASSLRGGAYNEQFF	TGTGCCAGCAGCCTCCGAGGGGGTGCATACAATGAGCAGTTCTTC
TRBV19	TRBJ1-1	TRBD1	NA	CASSSQGVTEAFF	TGTGCCAGTAGTAGTCAGGGGGTCACTGAAGCTTTCTTT
TRBV29-1	TRBJ2-7	TRBD2	few	CSASEAGEGEQYF	TGCAGCGCCTCTGAGGCGGGAGAGGGCGAGCAGTACTTC
TRBV19	TRBJ1-5	NA	NA	CASSTAERMPQHF	TGTGCCAGCAGTACAGCCGAGCGTATGCCCCAGCATTTT
TRBV10-3	TRBJ2-1	NA	NA	CAISGRGGQGDEQFF	TGTGCCATCAGTGGAAGGGGGGGGCAAGGGGATGAGCAGTTCTTC
TRBV2	TRBJ1-4	NA	few	CASRKKGVIREKLFF	TGTGCCAGCAGAAAAAAGGGGGTAATAAGGGAAAAACTGTTTTTT
TRBV2	TRBJ2-2	TRBD1	NA	CASSLVGQGTGELFF	TGTGCCAGCAGTCTGGTGGGACAGGGAACCGGGGAGCTGTTTTTT
TRBV5-8	TRBJ2-1	NA	NA	CASSPSAAYNEQFF	TGTGCCAGCAGCCCGAGCGCGGCCTACAATGAGCAGTTCTTC
TRBV5-1	TRBJ2-3	TRBD2	NA	CASSLLGLAGGTDTQYF	TGCGCCAGCAGCTTGTTAGGACTAGCGGGGGGGACAGATACGCAGTATTTT
TRBV27	TRBJ1-6	NA	NA	CASSTGGPNSPLHF	TGTGCCAGCAGTACCGGGGGGCCTAATTCACCCCTCCACTTT
TRBV6-1	TRBJ1-4	TRBD1	NA	CASSATGQPPNEKLFF	TGTGCCAGCAGTGCGACAGGGCAACCACCTAATGAAAAACTGTTTTTT
TRBV27	TRBJ2-6	NA	NA	CASSLGTRSRSGANVLTF	TGTGCCAGCAGTTTAGGGACAAGAAGCCGCTCTGGGGCCAACGTCCTGACTTTC
TRBV15	TRBJ2-5	TRBD2	NA	CATNTLAGGQETQYF	TGTGCCACCAACACTTTAGCGGGAGGGCAAGAGACCCAGTACTTC
TRBV27	TRBJ2-7	TRBD1	NA	CASSSTPTGTGGGQYF	TGTGCCAGCAGTTCGACCCCAACCGGGACAGGGGGTGGGCAGTACTTC
TRBV9	TRBJ2-3	TRBD2	NA	CASSVTSGRGDTQYF	TGTGCCAGCAGCGTCACTAGCGGGAGGGGAGATACGCAGTATTTT
TRBV7-2	TRBJ1-3	NA	NA	CASSLGQGEGNTIYF	TGTGCCAGCAGCTTAGGCCAGGGTGAAGGAAACACCATATATTTT
TRBV5-6	TRBJ2-7	NA	NA	CASSREPAGLFYEQYF	TGTGCCAGCAGCCGCGAGCCGGCGGGTCTATTCTACGAGCAGTACTTC
TRBV4-2	TRBJ2-5	TRBD2	NA	CASSQGLAGGKETQYF	TGTGCCAGCAGCCAAGGACTAGCGGGAGGAAAAGAGACCCAGTACTTC
TRBV18	TRBJ2-7	TRBD2	NA	CASSLGLAGARQYF	TGTGCCAGCTCTTTGGGACTAGCGGGAGCACGGCAGTACTTC
TRBV28	TRBJ1-2	NA	NA	CASGGSPNYGYTF	TGTGCCAGCGGTGGGAGCCCTAACTATGGCTACACCTTC
TRBV5-1	TRBJ2-3	NA	NA	CASSWDFSTDTQYF	TGCGCCAGCAGCTGGGACTTTAGCACAGATACGCAGTATTTT
TRBV2	TRBJ1-4	NA	once	CASSEWTVNEKLFF	TGTGCCAGCAGTGAGTGGACAGTTAATGAAAAACTGTTTTTT
TRBV5-4	TRBJ2-3	TRBD2	NA	CASSLDASGRLNTQYF	TGTGCCAGCAGCTTGGATGCTAGCGGGAGATTAAATACGCAGTATTTT
TRBV19	TRBJ1-6	NA	NA	CASSIGSSGGQRLHF	TGTGCCAGTAGTATAGGTTCTTCGGGGGGACAACGCCTCCACTTT
TRBV7-3	TRBJ1-6	NA	NA	CASSLTGGLWNSPLHF	TGTGCCAGCAGCTTAACAGGGGGACTATGGAATTCACCCCTCCACTTT